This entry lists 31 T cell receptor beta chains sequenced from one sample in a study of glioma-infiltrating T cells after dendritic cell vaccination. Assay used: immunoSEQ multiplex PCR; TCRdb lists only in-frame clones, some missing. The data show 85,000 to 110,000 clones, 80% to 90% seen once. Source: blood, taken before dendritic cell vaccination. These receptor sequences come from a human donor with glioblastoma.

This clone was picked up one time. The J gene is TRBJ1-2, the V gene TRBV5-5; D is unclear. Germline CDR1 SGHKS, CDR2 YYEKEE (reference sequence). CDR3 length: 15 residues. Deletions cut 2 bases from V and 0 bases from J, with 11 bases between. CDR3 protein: CASSFTAQSNYGYTF. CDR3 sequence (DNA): TGTGCCAGCAGCTTTACTGCACAGTCTAACTATGGCTACACCTTC.

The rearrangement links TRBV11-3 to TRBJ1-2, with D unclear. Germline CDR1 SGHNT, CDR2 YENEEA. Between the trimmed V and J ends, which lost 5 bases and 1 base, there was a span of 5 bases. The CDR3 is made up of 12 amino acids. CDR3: CASSLINYGYTF. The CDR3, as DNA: TGTGCCAGCAGCCTAATTAACTATGGCTACACCTTC.

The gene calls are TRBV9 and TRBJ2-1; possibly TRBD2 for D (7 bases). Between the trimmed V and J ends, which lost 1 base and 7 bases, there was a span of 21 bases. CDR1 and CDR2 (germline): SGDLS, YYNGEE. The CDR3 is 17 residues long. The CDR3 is CASSVPRAGGRSNEQFF. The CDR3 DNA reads TGTGCCAGCAGCGTACCGAGGGCCGGGGGGCGTTCGAATGAGCAGTTCTTC.

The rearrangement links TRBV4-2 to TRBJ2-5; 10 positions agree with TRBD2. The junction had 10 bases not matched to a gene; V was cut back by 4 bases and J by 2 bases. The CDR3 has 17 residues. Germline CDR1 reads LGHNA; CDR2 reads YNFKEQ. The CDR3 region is CASSPSSGGGLQETQYF. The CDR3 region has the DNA TGTGCCAGCAGCCCTAGCAGCGGGGGGGGTTTACAAGAGACCCAGTACTTC.

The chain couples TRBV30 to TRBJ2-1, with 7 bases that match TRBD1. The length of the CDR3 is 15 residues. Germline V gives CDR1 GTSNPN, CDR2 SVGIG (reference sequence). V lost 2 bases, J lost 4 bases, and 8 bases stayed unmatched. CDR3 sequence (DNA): TGTGCCTGGAGTCCCGCGGACAGGACTTACAATGAGCAGTTCTTC. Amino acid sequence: CAWSPADRTYNEQFF.

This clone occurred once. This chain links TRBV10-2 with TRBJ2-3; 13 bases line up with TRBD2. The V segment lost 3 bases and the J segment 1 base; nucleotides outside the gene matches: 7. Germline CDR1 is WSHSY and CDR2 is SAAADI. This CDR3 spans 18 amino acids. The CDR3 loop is CASSDGLLAGGGTDTQYF. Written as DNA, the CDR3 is TGCGCCAGCAGTGACGGTCTACTAGCGGGGGGGGGCACAGATACGCAGTATTTT.

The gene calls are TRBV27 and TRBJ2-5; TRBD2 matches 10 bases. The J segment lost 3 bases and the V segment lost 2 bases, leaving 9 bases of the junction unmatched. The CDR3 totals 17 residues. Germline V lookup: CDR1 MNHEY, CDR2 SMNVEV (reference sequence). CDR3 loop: CASSLSGGGYMEETQYF. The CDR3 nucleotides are TGTGCCAGCAGTTTAAGCGGGGGGGGGTATATGGAAGAGACCCAGTACTTC.

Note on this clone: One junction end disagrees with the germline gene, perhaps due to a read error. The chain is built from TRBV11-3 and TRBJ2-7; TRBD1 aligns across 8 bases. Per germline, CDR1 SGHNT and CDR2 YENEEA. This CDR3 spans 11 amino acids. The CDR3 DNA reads TGTGCCAGCAGCTTCCAGGGGGCTGTGGACTTC. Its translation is CASSFQGAVDF.

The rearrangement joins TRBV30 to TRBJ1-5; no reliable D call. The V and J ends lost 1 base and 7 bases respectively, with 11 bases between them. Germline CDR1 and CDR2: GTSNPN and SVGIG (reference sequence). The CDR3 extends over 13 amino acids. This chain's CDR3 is CAWSGEAQQPQHF. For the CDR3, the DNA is TGTGCCTGGAGTGGTGAGGCTCAGCAGCCCCAGCATTTT. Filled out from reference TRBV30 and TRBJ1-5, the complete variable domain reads SQTIHQWPATLVQPVGSPLSLECTVEGTSNPNLYWYRQAAGRGLQLLFYSVGIGQISSEVPQNLSASRPQDRQFILSSKKLLLSDSGFYLCAWSGEAQQPQHFGDGTRLSIL.

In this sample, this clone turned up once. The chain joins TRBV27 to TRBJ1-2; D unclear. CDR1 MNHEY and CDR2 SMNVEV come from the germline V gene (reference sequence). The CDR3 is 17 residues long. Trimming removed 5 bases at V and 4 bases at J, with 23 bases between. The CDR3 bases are TGTGCCAGCAGTGCTCTACCGACCGGGAGAAACTCCTATGGCTACACCTTC. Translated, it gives CASSALPTGRNSYGYTF.

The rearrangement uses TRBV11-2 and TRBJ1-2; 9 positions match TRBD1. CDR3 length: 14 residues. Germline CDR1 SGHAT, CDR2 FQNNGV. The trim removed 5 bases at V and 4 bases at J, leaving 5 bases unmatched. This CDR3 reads CASSDRGWAYGYTF. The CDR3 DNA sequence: TGTGCCAGCAGCGACAGGGGGTGGGCCTATGGCTACACCTTC. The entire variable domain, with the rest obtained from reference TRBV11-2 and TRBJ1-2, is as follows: EAGVAQSPRYKIIEKRQSVAFWCNPISGHATLYWYQQILGQGPKLLIQFQNNGVVDDSQLPKDRFSAERLKGVDSTLKIQPAKLEDSAVYLCASSDRGWAYGYTFGSGTRLTVV.

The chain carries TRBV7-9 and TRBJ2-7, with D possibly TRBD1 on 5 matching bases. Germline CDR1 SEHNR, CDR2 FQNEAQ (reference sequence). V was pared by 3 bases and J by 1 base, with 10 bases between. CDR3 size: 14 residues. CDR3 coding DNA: TGTGCCAGCAGCTTTGAGACAGATTCCTACGAGCAGTACTTC. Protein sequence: CASSFETDSYEQYF.

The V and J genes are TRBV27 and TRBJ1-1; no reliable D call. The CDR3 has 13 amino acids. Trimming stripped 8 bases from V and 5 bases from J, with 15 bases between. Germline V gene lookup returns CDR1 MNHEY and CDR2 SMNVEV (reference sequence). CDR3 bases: TGTGCCAGCCGTGTGGGCGCTTTGACTGAAGCTTTCTTT. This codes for CASRVGALTEAFF.

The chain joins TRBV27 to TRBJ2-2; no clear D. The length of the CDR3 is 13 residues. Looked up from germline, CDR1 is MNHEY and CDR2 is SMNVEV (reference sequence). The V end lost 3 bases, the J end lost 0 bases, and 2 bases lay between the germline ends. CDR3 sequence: CASSFTNTGELFF. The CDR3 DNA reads TGTGCCAGCAGTTTTACGAACACCGGGGAGCTGTTTTTT.

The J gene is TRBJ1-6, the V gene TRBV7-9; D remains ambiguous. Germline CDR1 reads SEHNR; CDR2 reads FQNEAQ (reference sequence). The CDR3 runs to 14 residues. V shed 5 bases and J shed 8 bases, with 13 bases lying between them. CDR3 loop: CASSPMADHSPLHF. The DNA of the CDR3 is TGTGCCAGCAGCCCGATGGCGGATCATTCACCCCTCCACTTT. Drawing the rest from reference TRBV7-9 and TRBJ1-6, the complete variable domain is DTGVSQNPRHKITKRGQNVTFRCDPISEHNRLYWYRQTLGQGPEFLTYFQNEAQLEKSRLLSDRFSAERPKGSFSTLEIQRTEQGDSAMYLCASSPMADHSPLHFGNGTRLTVT.

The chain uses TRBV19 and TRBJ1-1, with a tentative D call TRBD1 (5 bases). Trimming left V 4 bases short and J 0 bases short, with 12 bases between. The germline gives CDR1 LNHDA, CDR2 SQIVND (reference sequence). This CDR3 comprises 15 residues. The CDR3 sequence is CASSTYSGLNTEAFF. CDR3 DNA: TGTGCCAGTAGTACCTACTCAGGGTTGAACACTGAAGCTTTCTTT.

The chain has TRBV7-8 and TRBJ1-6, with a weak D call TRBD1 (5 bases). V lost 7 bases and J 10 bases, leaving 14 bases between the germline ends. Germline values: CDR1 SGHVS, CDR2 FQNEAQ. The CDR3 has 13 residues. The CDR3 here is CASTREGGSPLHF. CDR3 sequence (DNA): TGTGCCAGCACCAGGGAGGGAGGGTCACCCCTCCACTTT.

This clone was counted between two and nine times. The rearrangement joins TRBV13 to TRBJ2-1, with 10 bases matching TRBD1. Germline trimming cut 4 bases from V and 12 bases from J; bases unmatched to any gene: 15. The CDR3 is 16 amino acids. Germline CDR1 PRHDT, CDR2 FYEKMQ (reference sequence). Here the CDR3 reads CASSSHDRGPRVGQFF. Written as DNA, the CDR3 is TGTGCCAGCAGCTCTCACGACAGGGGGCCTAGGGTTGGGCAGTTCTTC. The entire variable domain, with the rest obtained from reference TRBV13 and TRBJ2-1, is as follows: AAGVIQSPRHLIKEKRETATLKCYPIPRHDTVYWYQQGPGQDPQFLISFYEKMQSDKGSIPDRFSAQQFSDYHSELNMSSLELGDSALYFCASSSHDRGPRVGQFFGPGTRLTVL.

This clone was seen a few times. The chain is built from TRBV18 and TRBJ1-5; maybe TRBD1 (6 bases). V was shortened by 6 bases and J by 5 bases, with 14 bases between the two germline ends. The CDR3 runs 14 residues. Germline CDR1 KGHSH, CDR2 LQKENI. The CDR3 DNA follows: TGTGCCAGCTCCCCCAGGGGTTTGGATCAGCCCCAGCATTTT. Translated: CASSPRGLDQPQHF.

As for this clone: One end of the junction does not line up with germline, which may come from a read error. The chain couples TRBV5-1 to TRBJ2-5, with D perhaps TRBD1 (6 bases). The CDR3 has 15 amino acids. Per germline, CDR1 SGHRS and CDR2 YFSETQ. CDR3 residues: CASSWVGTRKEIQYF. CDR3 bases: TGCGCCAGCAGCTGGGTCGGGACAAGAAAAGAGATCCAGTACTTC.

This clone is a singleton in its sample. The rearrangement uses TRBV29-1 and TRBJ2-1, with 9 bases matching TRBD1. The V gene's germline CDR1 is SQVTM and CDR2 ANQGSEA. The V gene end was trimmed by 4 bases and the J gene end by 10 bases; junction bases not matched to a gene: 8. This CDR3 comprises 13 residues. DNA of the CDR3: TGCAGCGTTGTAGGGGACAGGGCGGCGGAGCAGTTCTTC. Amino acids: CSVVGDRAAEQFF.

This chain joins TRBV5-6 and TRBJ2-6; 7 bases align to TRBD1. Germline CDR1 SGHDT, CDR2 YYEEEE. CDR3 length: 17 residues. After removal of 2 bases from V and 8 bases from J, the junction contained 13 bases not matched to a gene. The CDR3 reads CASSFVDRDHRTNVLTF. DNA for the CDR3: TGTGCCAGCAGCTTTGTCGACAGGGATCATAGGACCAACGTCCTGACTTTC.

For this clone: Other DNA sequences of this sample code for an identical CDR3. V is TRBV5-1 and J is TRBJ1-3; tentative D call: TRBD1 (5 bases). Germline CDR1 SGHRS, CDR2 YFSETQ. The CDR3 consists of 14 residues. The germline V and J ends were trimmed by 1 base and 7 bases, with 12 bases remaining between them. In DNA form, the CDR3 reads TGCGCCAGCAGCTTGAACCAGGGAAGGAACACCATATATTTT. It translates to CASSLNQGRNTIYF.

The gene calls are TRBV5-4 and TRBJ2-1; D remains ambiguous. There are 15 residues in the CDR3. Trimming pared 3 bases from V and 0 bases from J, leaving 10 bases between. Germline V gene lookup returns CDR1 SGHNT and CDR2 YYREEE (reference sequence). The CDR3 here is CASSSQRDSYNEQFF. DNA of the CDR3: TGTGCCAGCAGCTCACAGAGAGACTCCTACAATGAGCAGTTCTTC. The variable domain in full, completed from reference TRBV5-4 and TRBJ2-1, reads ETGVTQSPTHLIKTRGQQVTLRCSSQSGHNTVSWYQQALGQGPQFIFQYYREEENGRGNFPPRFSGLQFPNYSSELNVNALELDDSALYLCASSSQRDSYNEQFFGPGTRLTVL.

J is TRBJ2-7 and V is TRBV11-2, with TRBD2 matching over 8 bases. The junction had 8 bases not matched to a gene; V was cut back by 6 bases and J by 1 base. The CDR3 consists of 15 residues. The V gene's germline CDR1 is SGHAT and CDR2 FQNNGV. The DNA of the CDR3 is TGTGCCAGCAGGGGGTACGGGGGGGGATCCTACGAGCAGTACTTC. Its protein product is CASRGYGGGSYEQYF.

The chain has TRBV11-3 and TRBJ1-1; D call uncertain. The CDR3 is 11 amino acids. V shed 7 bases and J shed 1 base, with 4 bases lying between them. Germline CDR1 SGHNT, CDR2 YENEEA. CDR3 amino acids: CASTRNTEAFF. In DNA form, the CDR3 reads TGTGCCAGCACCCGGAACACTGAAGCTTTCTTT. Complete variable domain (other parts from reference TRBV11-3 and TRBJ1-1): EAGVVQSPRYKIIEKKQPVAFWCNPISGHNTLYWYLQNLGQGPELLIRYENEEAVDDSQLPKDRFSAERLKGVDSTLKIQPAELGDSAVYLCASTRNTEAFFGQGTRLTVV.

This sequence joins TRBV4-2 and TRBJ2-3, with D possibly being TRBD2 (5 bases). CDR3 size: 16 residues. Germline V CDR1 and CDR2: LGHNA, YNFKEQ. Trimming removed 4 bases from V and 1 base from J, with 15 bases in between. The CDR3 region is CASSRESLMGTDTQYF. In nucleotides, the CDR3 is TGTGCCAGCAGCCGGGAGAGCCTGATGGGCACAGATACGCAGTATTTT.

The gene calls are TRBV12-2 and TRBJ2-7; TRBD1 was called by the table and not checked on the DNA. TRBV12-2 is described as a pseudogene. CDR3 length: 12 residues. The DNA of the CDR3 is TGTGCAAGTCGCTTCTTATACAGGGAGCAGTACTTC. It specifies CASRFLYREQYF.

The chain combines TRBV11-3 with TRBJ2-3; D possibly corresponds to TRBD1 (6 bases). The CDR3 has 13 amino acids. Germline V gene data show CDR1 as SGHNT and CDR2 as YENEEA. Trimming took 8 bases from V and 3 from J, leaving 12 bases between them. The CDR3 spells CASEDRRTDTQYF. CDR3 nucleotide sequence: TGTGCCAGCGAGGACAGAAGAACAGATACGCAGTATTTT.

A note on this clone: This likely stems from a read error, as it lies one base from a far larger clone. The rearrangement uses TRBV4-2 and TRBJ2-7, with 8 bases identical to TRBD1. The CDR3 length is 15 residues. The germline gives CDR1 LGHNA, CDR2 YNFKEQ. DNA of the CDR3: TGTGCCAGAAGCCAAGGACAGGGAATTTCCTACGAGCAGTACTTC. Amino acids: CARSQGQGISYEQYF.

DNA of the CDR3: TGTGCTAGTGGTTTGGTACTCTCTACTATCGAAGAGACCCAGTACTTC. Protein product: CASGLVLSTIEETQYF. This chain connects TRBV12-5 to TRBJ2-5; no definite D call. CDR1 is LGHNT and CDR2 is FRNRAP in the germline V gene. V was trimmed by 0 bases and J by 3 bases, leaving 14 bases between them. The CDR3 consists of 16 residues.